There are many counts of the clone carrying this T cell receptor beta chain. Its matching antigen is unknown. As for time point: persistent/refractory GD, antithyroid drugs over 5 years with positive TRAb. RNA isolated from PBMCs was used to make the TCR library. Both iRepertoire HTBI primers and Arm-PCR of CDR3 regions were used to build the TCR beta libraries. Under the authors' procedure: Samples jointly harbored 60 to 65 TRBV and 14 TRBJ segments. TCRdb reprocessed the multiplex PCR reads with MiXCR, giving one entry per CDR3 protein. The V and J calls were not made by the authors but by TCRdb's processing. The sample carries 360,000 or so distinct CDR3 sequences, approximately 23% recorded once. This CDR3 spans 13 amino acids. Deletions cut 6 bases from V and 8 bases from J, with 13 bases between. This entry is derived from a study of regulatory T cells in long-lasting Graves disease. Study information: Disease was considered persistent Graves' disease after over 5 years of antithyroid drugs (with positive TSH receptor antibodies). Study-level points and caveats: Preferential use of TRBV28, TRBJ1-2 and TRBJ2-5 was seen in persistent disease. Not thyroid tissue but only peripheral blood was studied.

This sequence joins TRBV12-3 or TRBV12-4 and TRBJ2-2; the D call may be TRBD1 or TRBD2 (5 bases each). The source is a woman aged 40 to 50 with Graves disease. The material was peripheral blood mononuclear cells (PBMCs), obtained when the disease was refractory, from a patient treated with antithyroid drugs. The CDR3 spells CASRLGTGGELFF. The CDR3, as DNA: TGTGCCAGCAGACTAGGGACGGGGGGGGAGCTGTTTTTT.